Listed below are T cell receptor beta chains from one sample, sequenced in a study of shared clonotypes between healthy human individuals. Produced via immunoSEQ multiplex PCR; TCRdb's table is partial and in-frame only. The sample lists about 2.1 million clones, 80% to 95% occurring once. Sequencing used naive CD8+ T cells from PBMCs. These TCRs come from a man in his late teens or twenties in good health. Some clones in this sample may be carry-over from other donors' samples. The CDR3 runs from the conserved cysteine through the conserved F or W. The D gene is left open where the match is weak. Expanded clones get a size class; other rows say once, few or many, or leave the size out.

CDR3aa: CASRGTSGQEETQYF
CDR3nt: TGTGCCAGCAGGGGGACTAGCGGTCAGGAAGAGACCCAGTACTTC
abundance: NA
len: 15
d_gene: TRBD2
j_gene: TRBJ2-5
v_gene: TRBV2

CDR3aa: CASSPGGYEQYF
CDR3nt: TGTGCCAGCAGCCCCGGAGGTTACGAGCAGTACTTC
abundance: NA
len: 12
d_gene: NA
j_gene: TRBJ2-7
v_gene: TRBV7-9

CDR3aa: CASSQDWGGRTDTQYF
CDR3nt: TGTGCCAGCAGCCAAGATTGGGGCGGGAGAACAGATACGCAGTATTTT
abundance: NA
len: 16
d_gene: TRBD2
j_gene: TRBJ2-3
v_gene: TRBV14

CDR3aa: CASSEVVLAGDNEQFF
CDR3nt: TGTGCCAGCAGTGAAGTAGTACTAGCGGGAGACAATGAGCAGTTCTTC
abundance: NA
len: 16
d_gene: TRBD2
j_gene: TRBJ2-1
v_gene: TRBV2

CDR3aa: CASSEDRGYYGYTF
CDR3nt: TGTGCCAGCAGTGAGGACAGGGGGTACTATGGCTACACCTTC
abundance: NA
len: 14
d_gene: TRBD1
j_gene: TRBJ1-2
v_gene: TRBV2

CDR3aa: CASSLTDRDYGYTF
CDR3nt: TGTGCCAGCAGCTTGACGGACAGGGACTATGGCTACACCTTC
abundance: once
len: 14
d_gene: TRBD1
j_gene: TRBJ1-2
v_gene: TRBV5-5

CDR3aa: CASSPIGQDSYEQYF
CDR3nt: TGTGCCAGCAGCCCGATCGGACAGGACTCCTACGAGCAGTACTTC
abundance: NA
len: 15
d_gene: TRBD1
j_gene: TRBJ2-7
v_gene: TRBV7-9

CDR3aa: CASSPRGGRQETQYF
CDR3nt: TGTGCCAGCAGCCCTAGGGGCGGGCGGCAAGAGACCCAGTACTTC
abundance: NA
len: 15
d_gene: NA
j_gene: TRBJ2-5
v_gene: TRBV7-2

CDR3aa: CASSYGTGGPEAFF
CDR3nt: TGTGCCAGCAGTTACGGGACAGGGGGCCCTGAAGCTTTCTTT
abundance: NA
len: 14
d_gene: TRBD1
j_gene: TRBJ1-1
v_gene: TRBV6-5

CDR3aa: CASSVPSGLANTGELFF
CDR3nt: TGTGCCAGCAGCGTACCCTCTGGACTAGCCAACACCGGGGAGCTGTTTTTT
abundance: once
len: 17
d_gene: TRBD2
j_gene: TRBJ2-2
v_gene: TRBV9

CDR3aa: CASSFRGSGELFF
CDR3nt: TGTGCCAGCAGTTTTAGAGGGTCCGGGGAGCTGTTTTTT
abundance: once
len: 13
d_gene: NA
j_gene: TRBJ2-2
v_gene: TRBV6-5

CDR3aa: CASSFPEGLYTGELFF
CDR3nt: TGTGCCAGCAGTTTTCCGGAGGGGTTGTACACCGGGGAGCTGTTTTTT
abundance: NA
len: 16
d_gene: NA
j_gene: TRBJ2-2
v_gene: TRBV27

CDR3aa: CASSLRQGSQPQHF
CDR3nt: TGTGCCAGCAGTCTCCGACAGGGTTCGCAGCCCCAGCATTTT
abundance: NA
len: 14
d_gene: TRBD1
j_gene: TRBJ1-5
v_gene: TRBV27

CDR3aa: CASSPGNNEQFF
CDR3nt: TGTGCCAGCAGCCCCGGGAACAATGAGCAGTTCTTC
abundance: NA
len: 12
d_gene: NA
j_gene: TRBJ2-1
v_gene: TRBV7-9

CDR3aa: CASSFGTGFNEQYF
CDR3nt: TGCGCCAGCAGCTTCGGGACAGGGTTCAACGAGCAGTACTTC
abundance: NA
len: 14
d_gene: TRBD1
j_gene: TRBJ2-7
v_gene: TRBV5-1

CDR3aa: CASRDDPNTGELFF
CDR3nt: TGCGCCAGCAGGGATGACCCGAACACCGGGGAGCTGTTTTTT
abundance: NA
len: 14
d_gene: NA
j_gene: TRBJ2-2
v_gene: TRBV10-2

CDR3aa: CASSLAVGGTEAFF
CDR3nt: TGTGCCAGCAGCCTCGCAGTGGGGGGCACTGAAGCTTTCTTT
abundance: NA
len: 14
d_gene: NA
j_gene: TRBJ1-1
v_gene: TRBV9

CDR3aa: CASSLRAGGVYNEQFF
CDR3nt: TGTGCCAGCAGTTTAAGAGCGGGAGGTGTTTACAATGAGCAGTTCTTC
abundance: NA
len: 16
d_gene: TRBD2
j_gene: TRBJ2-1
v_gene: TRBV28

CDR3aa: CASSLDSSYNEQFF
CDR3nt: TGTGCCAGTAGTTTGGACTCATCCTACAATGAGCAGTTCTTC
abundance: NA
len: 14
d_gene: NA
j_gene: TRBJ2-1
v_gene: TRBV19

CDR3aa: CASSTSGSWEYEQYF
CDR3nt: TGTGCCAGCAGCACCAGCGGGAGTTGGGAATACGAGCAGTACTTC
abundance: NA
len: 15
d_gene: TRBD2
j_gene: TRBJ2-7
v_gene: TRBV28

CDR3aa: CASSPSTGGWTEAFF
CDR3nt: TGTGCCAGCAGTCCAAGCACAGGGGGATGGACTGAAGCTTTCTTT
abundance: few
len: 15
d_gene: TRBD1
j_gene: TRBJ1-1
v_gene: TRBV27

CDR3aa: CASSFSRTGVNTGELFF
CDR3nt: TGTGCCAGCAGCTTCTCCCGGACAGGGGTTAACACCGGGGAGCTGTTTTTT
abundance: once
len: 17
d_gene: TRBD1
j_gene: TRBJ2-2
v_gene: TRBV11-2

CDR3aa: CASSITSIPGTGTKEQFF
CDR3nt: TGTGCCAGCAGCATAACATCCATCCCAGGGACTGGAACTAAGGAGCAGTTCTTC
abundance: NA
len: 18
d_gene: NA
j_gene: TRBJ2-1
v_gene: TRBV9

CDR3aa: CASSLSGWWDTEAFF
CDR3nt: TGTGCCAGCAGTTTATCGGGGTGGTGGGACACTGAAGCTTTCTTT
abundance: NA
len: 15
d_gene: NA
j_gene: TRBJ1-1
v_gene: TRBV27

CDR3aa: CAWSLSLYGYTF
CDR3nt: TGTGCCTGGAGTTTATCCCTTTATGGCTACACCTTC
abundance: NA
len: 12
d_gene: NA
j_gene: TRBJ1-2
v_gene: TRBV30

CDR3aa: CASSLLPRTDPFF
CDR3nt: TGTGCCAGCAGTTTGCTCCCCCGGACAGATCCTTTCTTT
abundance: NA
len: 13
d_gene: NA
j_gene: TRBJ1-1
v_gene: TRBV27

CDR3aa: CASSLGLAGGPNSYEQYF
CDR3nt: TGCGCCAGCAGCTTGGGACTAGCGGGAGGACCTAACTCCTACGAGCAGTACTTC
abundance: NA
len: 18
d_gene: TRBD2
j_gene: TRBJ2-7
v_gene: TRBV5-1

CDR3aa: CASSMGQGLNQPQHF
CDR3nt: TGTGCCAGTAGTATGGGTCAGGGGCTGAATCAGCCCCAGCATTTT
abundance: once
len: 15
d_gene: NA
j_gene: TRBJ1-5
v_gene: TRBV19

CDR3aa: CASRHSGRAGREQYF
CDR3nt: TGTGCCAGCAGACATAGCGGGAGGGCCGGGAGGGAGCAGTACTTC
abundance: once
len: 15
d_gene: TRBD2
j_gene: TRBJ2-7
v_gene: TRBV13

CDR3aa: CASSLSPQGALSNTEAFF
CDR3nt: TGTGCCAGCAGTTTATCCCCACAGGGGGCCCTCTCGAACACTGAAGCTTTCTTT
abundance: once
len: 18
d_gene: TRBD1
j_gene: TRBJ1-1
v_gene: TRBV27

CDR3aa: CASSGTSGINEQFF
CDR3nt: TGTGCCAGCAGCGGCACTAGCGGGATCAATGAGCAGTTCTTC
abundance: once
len: 14
d_gene: TRBD2
j_gene: TRBJ2-1
v_gene: TRBV6-5